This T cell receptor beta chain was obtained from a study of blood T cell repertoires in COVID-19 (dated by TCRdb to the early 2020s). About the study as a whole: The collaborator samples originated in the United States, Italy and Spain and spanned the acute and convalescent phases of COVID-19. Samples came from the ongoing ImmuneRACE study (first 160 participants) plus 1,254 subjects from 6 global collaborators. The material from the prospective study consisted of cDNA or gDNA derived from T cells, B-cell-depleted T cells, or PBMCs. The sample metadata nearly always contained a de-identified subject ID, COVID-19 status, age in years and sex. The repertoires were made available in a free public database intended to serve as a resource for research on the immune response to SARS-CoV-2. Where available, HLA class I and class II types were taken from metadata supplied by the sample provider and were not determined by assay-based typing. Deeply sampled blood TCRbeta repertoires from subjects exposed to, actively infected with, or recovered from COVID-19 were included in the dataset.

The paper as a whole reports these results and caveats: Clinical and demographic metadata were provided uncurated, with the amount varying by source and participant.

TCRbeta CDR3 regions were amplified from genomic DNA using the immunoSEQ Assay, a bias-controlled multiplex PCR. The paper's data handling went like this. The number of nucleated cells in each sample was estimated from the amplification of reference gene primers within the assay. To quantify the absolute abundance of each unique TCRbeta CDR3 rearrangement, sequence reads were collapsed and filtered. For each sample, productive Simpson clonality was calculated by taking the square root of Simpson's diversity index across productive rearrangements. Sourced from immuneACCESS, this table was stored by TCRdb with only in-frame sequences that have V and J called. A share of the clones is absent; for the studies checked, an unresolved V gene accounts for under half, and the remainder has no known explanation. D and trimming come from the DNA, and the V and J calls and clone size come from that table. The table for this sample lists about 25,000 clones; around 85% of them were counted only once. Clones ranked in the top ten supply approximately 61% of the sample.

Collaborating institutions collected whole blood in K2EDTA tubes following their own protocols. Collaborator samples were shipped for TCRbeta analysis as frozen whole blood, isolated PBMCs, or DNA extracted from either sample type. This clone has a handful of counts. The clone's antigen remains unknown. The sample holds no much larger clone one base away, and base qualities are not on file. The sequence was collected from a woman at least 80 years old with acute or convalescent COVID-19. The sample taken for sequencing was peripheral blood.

The sequence in DNA is TGTGCCAGCAGCCCCCGGACAGGGAACTATGGCTACACCTTC. Its product reads: CASSPRTGNYGYTF. The sequence is built from TRBV3-1 (or the pseudogene TRBV3-2) and TRBJ1-2, with 8 bases in between that match TRBD1. The germline V gene (reference sequence) supplies CDR1 LGHDT and CDR2 YNNKEL. There are 14 amino acids in the CDR3, from cysteine to phenylalanine inclusive. The kept DNA is CDR3 alone, 42 bases in frame from the first base. Trimming leaves V shorter by 4 bases and J shorter by 2 bases, with the junction holding 3 bases beyond the gene matches.